Following are 21 T cell receptor beta chains from one sample sequenced in a study of blood T cell repertoires in COVID-19. Here immunoSEQ multiplex PCR was the method, and the copy in TCRdb shows in-frame clones only, minus some. The sample carries more than 60,000 clones, over 80% recorded once. The source material was peripheral blood. These TCRs come from a woman older than 75 with acute or convalescent COVID-19.

The rearrangement uses TRBV5-4 and TRBJ2-3, with 11 positions matching TRBD2. The ends lost 4 bases at V and 6 bases at J; junction bases unmatched: 16. Germline CDR1 reads SGHNT; CDR2 reads YYREEE (reference sequence). The CDR3 runs to 18 residues. The CDR3 reads CASSPGIAGGRGLDTQYF. The DNA for the CDR3 is TGTGCCAGCAGCCCGGGGATAGCGGGAGGGAGGGGGTTGGATACGCAGTATTTT.

The chain is built from TRBV24-1 and TRBJ2-2; tentative D call: TRBD2 (5 bases). CDR3 size: 12 residues. Trimming shortened V by 9 bases and J by 13 bases, and 17 bases separated the two germline ends. The germline V gene encodes CDR1 KGHDR and CDR2 SFDVKD. This CDR3 reads CATELRAGALFF. As DNA, the CDR3 is TGTGCCACCGAGTTGAGGGCCGGTGCGCTGTTTTTT.

V is TRBV5-1 and J is TRBJ2-1; 8 bases are shared with TRBD1. The CDR3 totals 15 residues. Germline V gene data show CDR1 as SGHRS and CDR2 as YFSETQ. After removal of 4 bases from V and 8 bases from J, the junction contained 11 bases not matched to a gene. CDR3 nucleotide sequence: TGCGCCAGCAGCGTTACCGGGACAGGTTTGGATGAGCAGTTCTTC. This translates into CASSVTGTGLDEQFF.

The chain employs TRBV24-1 and TRBJ2-1; TRBD2 aligns across 10 bases. Germline lookup yields CDR1 KGHDR and CDR2 SFDVKD. There are 17 residues in the CDR3. Losses at the gene ends were 3 bases for V and 3 bases for J; bases not matched to a gene: 7. Here the CDR3 reads CATSDPSLAGVYNEQFF. The CDR3 DNA sequence: TGTGCCACCAGTGATCCGTCTCTAGCGGGAGTCTACAATGAGCAGTTCTTC.

The chain couples TRBV7-6 to TRBJ2-7; 8 positions agree with TRBD1. With V trimmed by 2 bases and J by 3 bases, 9 bases remained unmatched. Germline loops: CDR1 SGHVS, CDR2 FNYEAQ. The CDR3 covers 16 residues. The CDR3 DNA sequence: TGTGCCAGCAGCTTATCCCCCACAGGGGGGCTCTACGAGCAGTACTTC. It is translated as CASSLSPTGGLYEQYF.

The chain joins TRBV10-3 to TRBJ2-1; D possibly corresponds to TRBD2 (7 bases). The CDR3 length is 15 residues. Germline CDR1 is ENHRY and CDR2 is SYGVKD. V was shortened by 6 bases and J by 8 bases, with 20 bases between the two germline ends. For the CDR3, the DNA is TGTGCCATCAGCGACCAGGGTCAGGGGAGGGATGAGCAGTTCTTC. This sequence encodes CAISDQGQGRDEQFF.

The genes are TRBV7-9 and TRBJ2-1, with a possible D match to TRBD1 (5 bases). The length of the CDR3 is 15 residues. CDR1 is SEHNR and CDR2 is FQNEAQ in the germline V gene (reference sequence). Trimming shortened V by 2 bases and J by 5 bases, and 13 bases separated the two germline ends. The CDR3 sequence: CASSLFQGPNNEQFF. The CDR3, as DNA: TGTGCCAGCAGCTTATTCCAGGGCCCGAACAATGAGCAGTTCTTC.

As concerns this clone: The germline gene is not matched at one end of the junction; a read error may be the cause. The rearrangement uses TRBV9 and TRBJ1-1; D is possibly TRBD1 (5 bases). The CDR3 is made up of 15 amino acids. Germline loops: CDR1 SGDLS, CDR2 YYNGEE. CDR3 protein: CASSVSRGGNSEAFF. The CDR3, as DNA: TGTGCCAGCAGCGTATCAAGGGGCGGGAACTCTGAAGCTTTCTTT.

The chain has TRBV5-1 and TRBJ2-7, with 7 bases matching TRBD1. Trimming at V came to 0 bases and at J to 6 bases, leaving 9 bases not matched to a gene. CDR1 is SGHRS, CDR2 YFSETQ, per germline. The CDR3 contains 15 residues. CDR3 residues: CASSLAGQGVGEQYF. CDR3 DNA sequence: TGCGCCAGCAGCTTGGCAGGGCAGGGGGTGGGCGAGCAGTACTTC.

The rearrangement links TRBV9 to TRBJ2-7; the D gene is possibly TRBD2 (5 bases). Germline V gene sequence: CDR1 SGDLS, CDR2 YYNGEE. The germline V and J ends were trimmed by 3 bases and 1 base, with 8 bases remaining between them. The CDR3 length is 13 residues. CDR3 coding DNA: TGTGCCAGCAGCGCTGGAGGATCCTACGAGCAGTACTTC. Protein: CASSAGGSYEQYF.

This chain links TRBV7-6 with TRBJ1-2; TRBD1 matches 8 bases. This CDR3 comprises 17 residues. The V segment lost 1 base and the J segment 7 bases; nucleotides outside the gene matches: 14. CDR1 and CDR2 from the germline V gene are SGHVS and FNYEAQ. Written as DNA, the CDR3 is TGTGCCAGCAGCTTAGGACAAGGGAGAGCAGGGGGCTCTGGCTACACCTTC. The encoded protein is CASSLGQGRAGGSGYTF.

The gene calls are TRBV11-3 and TRBJ2-1, with D unclear. Trimming took off 3 bases at V and 5 bases at J, with 8 bases between the two ends. In germline, CDR1 is SGHNT, CDR2 YENEEA. This CDR3 has 13 amino acids. CDR3 bases: TGTGCCAGCAGCTTGGGCAGAGACAATGAGCAGTTCTTC. Its protein product is CASSLGRDNEQFF.

Here the CDR3 reads CAWALAGPVTDTQYF. The CDR3 DNA reads TGTGCCTGGGCTTTAGCGGGACCAGTCACAGATACGCAGTATTTT. The chain employs TRBV30 and TRBJ2-3, with 8 bases aligning to TRBD2. V was clipped by 5 bases and J by 2 bases; unmatched bases: 9. This CDR3 spans 15 amino acids. From germline, CDR1 is GTSNPN and CDR2 SVGIG (reference sequence).

The rearrangement joins TRBV15 to TRBJ2-2, with 8 bases fitting TRBD2. The CDR3 length is 19 residues. CDR1 LNHNV and CDR2 YYDKDF come from the germline V gene (reference sequence). V lost 6 bases, J lost 1 base, and 16 bases stayed unmatched. CDR3 nucleotides: TGTGCCACCAGTCCACCCTCCGCCCGGGGGGGACAGAACACCGGGGAGCTGTTTTTT. This encodes CATSPPSARGGQNTGELFF.

The CDR3 region has the DNA TGTGCCAGCAGGGAGGGAAGCTCCTACGAGCAGTACTTC. Its protein is CASREGSSYEQYF. The chain couples TRBV7-9 to TRBJ2-7; D might be TRBD2 (6 bases). CDR1 SEHNR and CDR2 FQNEAQ come from the germline V gene (reference sequence). This CDR3 is built from 13 residues. V was trimmed by 6 bases and J by 0 bases, leaving 9 bases between them.

The chain carries TRBV27 and TRBJ2-3, with 8 bases identical to TRBD1. Per germline, CDR1 MNHEY and CDR2 SMNVEV (reference sequence). The J segment lost 1 base and the V segment lost 10 bases, leaving 7 bases of the junction unmatched. The CDR3 is 14 residues long. The CDR3, as DNA: TGTGCCACCGCGACAGGGGTCCGCACAGATACGCAGTATTTT. Translating gives CATATGVRTDTQYF.

The J gene is TRBJ2-1, the V gene TRBV10-2, with no clear D. Trimming took 2 bases from V and 0 from J, leaving 11 bases between them. Germline V CDR1 and CDR2: WSHSY, SAAADI. The CDR3 length is 16 residues. For the CDR3, the DNA is TGCGCCAGCAGTGAGCCCCCTAGAAGCTCCTACAATGAGCAGTTCTTC. Translating gives CASSEPPRSSYNEQFF.

This chain uses TRBV10-3 with TRBJ2-7; 12 nucleotides align to TRBD1. V dropped 4 bases and J dropped 1; count of bases not matched to a gene: 5. Germline lookup yields CDR1 ENHRY and CDR2 SYGVKD. The CDR3 spans 16 residues. The DNA of the CDR3 is TGTGCCATCAGTGTGCCGGGACAGGGGGCTTCCTACGAGCAGTACTTC. It specifies CAISVPGQGASYEQYF.

The V and J genes are TRBV24-1 and TRBJ2-2; the D gene is possibly TRBD1 (5 bases). Germline loops: CDR1 KGHDR, CDR2 SFDVKD. V was pared by 5 bases and J by 5 bases, with 11 bases between. The CDR3 has 14 residues. DNA of the CDR3: TGTGCCACCAGTGGGGCAGGGTCGACCGGGGAGCTGTTTTTT. This translates into CATSGAGSTGELFF.

The chain employs TRBV21-1 and TRBJ2-7; the DNA was not compared with TRBD2, the D call given in the table. TRBV21-1 is a pseudogene segment. This CDR3 spans 16 amino acids. CDR3 amino acids: CASSKAASGQSYEQYF. CDR3 in DNA: TGTGCCAGCAGCAAAGCCGCTAGCGGGCAGAGTTACGAGCAGTACTTC.

This chain joins TRBV13 and TRBJ2-1; TRBD2 matches at 10 bases. The germline gives CDR1 PRHDT, CDR2 FYEKMQ (reference sequence). The CDR3 is made up of 14 amino acids. With 5 bases clipped from V and 8 bases from J, the junction kept 6 bases outside the gene matches. The CDR3 spells CASSRAGGPHEQFF. The DNA of the CDR3 is TGTGCCAGCAGCCGAGCGGGAGGGCCGCATGAGCAGTTCTTC.